These 11 T cell receptor beta chains were sequenced from one sample in a study of OX40 agonist ivuxolimab in advanced cancers. Assay: immunoSEQ multiplex PCR; the TCRdb copy retains only in-frame clones and omits some. This table holds about 78,000 clones, around 94% found once. Sample: CD4+ or CD8+ T cells sorted from blood, taken in a trial of the OX40 agonist ivuxolimab. All receptors derive from an adult with an advanced solid tumor such as melanoma, head and neck, liver or kidney cancer.

The gene calls are TRBV7-2 and TRBJ1-1; D is unresolved. CDR1 is SGHTA and CDR2 is FQGNSA in the germline V gene. The CDR3 is 16 residues long. Between the trimmed V and J ends, which lost 1 base and 1 base, there was a span of 13 bases. The CDR3 nucleotides are TGTGCCAGCAGCTTAGGAATGGGTCAGGCGAACACTGAAGCTTTCTTT. Translated, it gives CASSLGMGQANTEAFF.

The genes are TRBV27 and TRBJ2-1; 7 bases fit TRBD2. The CDR3 has 17 amino acids. V shed 9 bases and J 3 bases; nucleotides not matched to a gene: 17. CDR1 and CDR2 from the germline V gene are MNHEY and SMNVEV (reference sequence). The CDR3 bases are TGTGCCAGTCGGCGGGGGAGGCTAGCCGCAGGCTACAATGAGCAGTTCTTC. This encodes CASRRGRLAAGYNEQFF.

The V gene is TRBV19, the J gene TRBJ1-4; D call uncertain. Deletions cut 6 bases from V and 3 bases from J, with 11 bases between. Germline V CDR1 and CDR2: LNHDA, SQIVND (reference sequence). The CDR3 sequence is 14 residues long. The CDR3 DNA reads TGTGCCAGTAGCCTACAGTCCGCTAATGAAAAACTGTTTTTT. Protein: CASSLQSANEKLFF.

The chain combines TRBV6-1 with TRBJ1-5, with TRBD1 as a possible D gene (5 bases). Germline CDR1 MNHNS, CDR2 SASEGT. The CDR3 is 12 amino acids. V dropped 6 bases and J dropped 4 bases, with 7 bases sitting between them. The CDR3 protein is CASRRGNQPQHF. The CDR3 DNA follows: TGTGCCAGCAGGAGGGGTAATCAGCCCCAGCATTTT.

The V gene is TRBV30, the J gene TRBJ2-2; D is undetermined. This CDR3 region has 14 residues. Germline V gene lookup returns CDR1 GTSNPN and CDR2 SVGIG (reference sequence). Trimming pared 3 bases from V and 5 bases from J, leaving 13 bases between. CDR3 DNA sequence: TGTGCCTGGAGCCAACCGAGAACAACCGGGGAGCTGTTTTTT. Its translation is CAWSQPRTTGELFF.

The chain links TRBV2 to TRBJ2-5, with a possible D match to TRBD1 (5 bases). Per the germline V gene, CDR1 is SNHLY and CDR2 is FYNNEI. V was shortened by 3 bases and J by 4 bases, with 9 bases between the two germline ends. The CDR3 consists of 13 residues. CDR3 coding DNA: TGTGCCAGCAGTGAGTGGGGCACAGAGACCCAGTACTTC. It is translated as CASSEWGTETQYF.

The chain carries TRBV19 and TRBJ1-6; D gene unclear. Trimming took off 2 bases at V and 6 bases at J, with 11 bases between the two ends. This CDR3 is 15 amino acids long. CDR1 and CDR2 from the germline V gene are LNHDA and SQIVND (reference sequence). In nucleotides, the CDR3 is TGTGCCAGTAGTATAACGGTACAGTTTAATTCACCCCTCCACTTT. Amino acid sequence: CASSITVQFNSPLHF.

CDR3: CASSLIRFSGGLDTQYF. The CDR3 nucleotides read TGTGCCAGCAGCTTAATAAGGTTTAGCGGGGGCCTAGATACGCAGTATTTT. This rearrangement joins TRBV11-1 to TRBJ2-3, with 9 nucleotides matching TRBD2. This CDR3 is built from 17 residues. Trimming took 2 bases from V and 5 from J; bases not matched to a gene: 11. Germline lookup yields CDR1 SGHAT and CDR2 FQDESV (reference sequence).

The rearrangement joins TRBV6-5 to TRBJ1-1; a possible D gene is TRBD1 (6 bases). CDR1 and CDR2 (germline): MNHEY, SVGAGI. Trimming stripped 1 base from V and 3 bases from J, with 15 bases between. The CDR3 runs 16 residues. The CDR3 here is CASSYWSGASDTEAFF. For the CDR3, the DNA is TGTGCCAGCAGTTACTGGTCAGGGGCTAGTGACACTGAAGCTTTCTTT.

The chain couples TRBV11-3 to TRBJ2-2; perhaps TRBD2 as D (6 bases). Germline V gene lookup returns CDR1 SGHNT and CDR2 YENEEA. There are 16 residues in the CDR3. V was cut by 5 bases and J by 2 bases, with 15 bases left in between. CDR3 residues: CASSPTGGPNTGELFF. CDR3 sequence (DNA): TGTGCCAGCAGCCCCACCGGGGGACCTAACACCGGGGAGCTGTTTTTT.

The sample holds a few counts of this clone. The rearrangement uses TRBV2 and TRBJ1-2, with D perhaps matching TRBD1 (5 bases). Trimming cost V 10 bases and J 2 bases, with 14 bases left between them. Looked up from germline, CDR1 is SNHLY and CDR2 is FYNNEI. CDR3 length: 13 residues. The CDR3 region has the DNA TGTGCCATCACAGGTAGACTGAACTATGGCTACACCTTC. This gives the protein CAITGRLNYGYTF. The full variable domain, completed using reference TRBV2 and TRBJ1-2, is EPEVTQTPSHQVTQMGQEVILRCVPISNHLYFYWYRQILGQKVEFLVSFYNNEISEKSEIFDDQFSVERPDGSNFTLKIRSTKLEDSAMYFCAITGRLNYGYTFGSGTRLTVV.